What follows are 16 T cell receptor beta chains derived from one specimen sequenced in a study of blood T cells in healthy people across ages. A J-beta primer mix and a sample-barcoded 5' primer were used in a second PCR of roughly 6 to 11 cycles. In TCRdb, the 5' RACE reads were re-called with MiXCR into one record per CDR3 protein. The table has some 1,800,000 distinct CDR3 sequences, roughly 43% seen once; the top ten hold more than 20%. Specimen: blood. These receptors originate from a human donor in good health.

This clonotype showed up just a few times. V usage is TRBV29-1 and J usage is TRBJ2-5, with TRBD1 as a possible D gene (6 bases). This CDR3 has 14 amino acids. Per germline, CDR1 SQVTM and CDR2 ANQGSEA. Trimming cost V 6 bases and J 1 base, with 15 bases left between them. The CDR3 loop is CSVRRNRAQETQYF. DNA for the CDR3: TGCAGCGTCCGAAGAAACAGGGCCCAAGAGACCCAGTACTTC.

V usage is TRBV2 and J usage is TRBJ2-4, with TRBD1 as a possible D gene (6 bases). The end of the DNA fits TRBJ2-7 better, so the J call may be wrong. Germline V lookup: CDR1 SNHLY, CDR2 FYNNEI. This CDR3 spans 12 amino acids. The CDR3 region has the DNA TGTGCCAGTCTCTGGACAGTCAACGAGCAGTACTTC. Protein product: CASLWTVNEQYF.

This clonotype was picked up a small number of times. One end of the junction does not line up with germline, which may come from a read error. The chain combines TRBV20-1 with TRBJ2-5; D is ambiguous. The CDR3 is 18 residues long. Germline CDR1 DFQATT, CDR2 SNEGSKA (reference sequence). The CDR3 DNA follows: TGCAGTGCCCCAGATCTCCGAGCGACGAAAACCCCTCAAGGGACCCAGTACTTC. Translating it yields CSAPDLRATKTPQGTQYF.

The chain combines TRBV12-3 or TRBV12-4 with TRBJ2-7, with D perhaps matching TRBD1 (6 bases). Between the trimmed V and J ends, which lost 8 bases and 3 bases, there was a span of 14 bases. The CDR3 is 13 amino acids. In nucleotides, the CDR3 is TGTGCCAGCGGGATTGAGGGGGACTACGAGCAGTACTTC. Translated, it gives CASGIEGDYEQYF.

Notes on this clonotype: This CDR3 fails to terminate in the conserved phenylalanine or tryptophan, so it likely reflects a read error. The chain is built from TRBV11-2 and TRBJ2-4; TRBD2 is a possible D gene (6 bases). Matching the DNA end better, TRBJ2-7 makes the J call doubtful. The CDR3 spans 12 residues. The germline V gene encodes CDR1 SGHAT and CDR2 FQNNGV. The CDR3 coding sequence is TGTGCCAGCAGCTTAGGGGGAGGCGAGCAGTACTTA. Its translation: CASSLGGGEQYL.

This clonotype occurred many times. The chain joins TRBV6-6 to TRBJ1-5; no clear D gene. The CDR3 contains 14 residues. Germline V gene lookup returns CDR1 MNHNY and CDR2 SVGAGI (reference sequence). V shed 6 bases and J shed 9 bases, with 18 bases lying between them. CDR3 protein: CASSHYVGSRPQHF. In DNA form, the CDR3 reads TGTGCCAGCAGCCATTACGTAGGTAGTCGGCCCCAGCATTTT.

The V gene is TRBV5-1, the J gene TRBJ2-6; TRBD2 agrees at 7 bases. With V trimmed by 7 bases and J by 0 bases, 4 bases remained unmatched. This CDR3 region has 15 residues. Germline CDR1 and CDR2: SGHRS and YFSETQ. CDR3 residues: CASDREGSGANVLTF. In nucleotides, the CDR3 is TGCGCCAGCGATAGGGAGGGCTCTGGGGCCAACGTCCTGACTTTC.

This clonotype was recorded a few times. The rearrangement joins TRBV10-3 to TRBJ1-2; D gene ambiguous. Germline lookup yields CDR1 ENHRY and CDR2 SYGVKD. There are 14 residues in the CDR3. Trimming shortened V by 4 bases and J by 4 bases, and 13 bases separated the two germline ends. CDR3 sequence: CAISGGRNTYGYTF. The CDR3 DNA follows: TGTGCCATCAGTGGCGGCAGGAACACCTATGGCTACACCTTC.

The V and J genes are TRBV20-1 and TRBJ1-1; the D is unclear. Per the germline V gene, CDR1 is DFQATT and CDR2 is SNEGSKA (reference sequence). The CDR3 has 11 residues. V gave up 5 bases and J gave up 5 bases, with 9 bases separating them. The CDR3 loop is CSASRDTEAFF. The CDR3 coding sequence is TGCAGTGCTTCCCGGGATACTGAAGCTTTCTTT.

The CDR3 region has the DNA TGTGCCAGCAGCCCCGGGACAGCAACCTACAATGAGCAGTTCTTC. Encoded protein: CASSPGTATYNEQFF. The chain carries TRBV7-2 and TRBJ2-1; 7 nucleotides agree with TRBD1. Germline CDR1 is SGHTA and CDR2 is FQGNSA. The CDR3 contains 15 residues. V was clipped by 5 bases and J by 2 bases; unmatched bases: 6.

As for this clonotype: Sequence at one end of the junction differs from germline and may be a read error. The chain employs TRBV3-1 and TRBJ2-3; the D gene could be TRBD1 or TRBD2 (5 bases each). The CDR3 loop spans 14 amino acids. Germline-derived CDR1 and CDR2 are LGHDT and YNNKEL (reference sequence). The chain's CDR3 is CASSQDRGTGTQYF. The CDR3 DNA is TGTGCCAGCAGCCAAGATCGGGGCACAGGTACGCAGTATTTT.

The CDR3 bases are TGTGCCAGCAGTGAGGAAGGGATAAACACTGAAGCTTTCTTT. Encoded protein: CASSEEGINTEAFF. The chain joins TRBV2 to TRBJ1-1; D remains ambiguous. The CDR3 has 14 amino acids. V dropped 3 bases and J dropped 2 bases, with 10 bases sitting between them. CDR1 SNHLY and CDR2 FYNNEI come from the germline V gene.

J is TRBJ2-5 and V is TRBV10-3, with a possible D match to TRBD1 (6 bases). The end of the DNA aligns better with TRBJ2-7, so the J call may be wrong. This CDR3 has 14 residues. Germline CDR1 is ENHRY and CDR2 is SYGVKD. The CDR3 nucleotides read TGTGCCATCAAAGAGGACAGCGCGGCCTACGAGCAGTACTTC. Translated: CAIKEDSAAYEQYF.

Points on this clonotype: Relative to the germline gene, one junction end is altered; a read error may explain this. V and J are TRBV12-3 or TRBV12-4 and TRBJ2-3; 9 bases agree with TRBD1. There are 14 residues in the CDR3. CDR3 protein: CASSTGGGTDAQYF. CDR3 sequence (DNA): TGTGCCAGCAGCACAGGGGGCGGCACAGATGCGCAGTATTTT.

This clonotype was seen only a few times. CDR3 DNA sequence: TGCAGTGCTAGAGATCCGGGGTCTCTACCAGATACGCAGTATTTT. It translates to CSARDPGSLPDTQYF. The V gene is TRBV20-1, the J gene TRBJ2-3, with a tentative D call TRBD2 (5 bases). This CDR3 spans 15 amino acids. V dropped 0 bases and J dropped 4 bases, with 14 bases sitting between them. Germline V gene data show CDR1 as DFQATT and CDR2 as SNEGSKA (reference sequence).

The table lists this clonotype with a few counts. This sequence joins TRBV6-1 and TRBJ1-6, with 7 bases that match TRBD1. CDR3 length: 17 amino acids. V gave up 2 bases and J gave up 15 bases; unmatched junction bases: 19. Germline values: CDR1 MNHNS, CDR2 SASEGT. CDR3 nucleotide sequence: TGTGCCAGCAGTGAAACACCAGACAGGGTCGAGATGTTTTTCCTCCACTTT. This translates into CASSETPDRVEMFFLHF.